This TCR beta chain came from a study of T cell repertoires in cytomegalovirus infection (dated 2019 in TCRdb). About the investigation overall: Donor HLA type was relevant to the analysis, because carriage of CMV infection together with the matching HLA type was indicated by public TCR beta signatures. The study at large found these results: The ex vivo response was dominated by HLA-C-restricted CMV-specific TCR beta clonotypes, and the single most frequent clonotype in two of eight donors was supplied by these HLA-C-restricted clonotypes. In both this cohort and an independent cohort of several hundred donors, the cumulative frequency of public TCR beta family members distinguished carriers of CMV infection plus the relevant HLA type.

Concerning this clonotype itself: This clone's antigen is unknown. Base quality data are lacking; no much larger clone is found one base away.

TCRdb shows the sequencer as Illumina HiSeq 1500. Starting from the raw public reads, TCRdb applied fastp trimming at Q25, assembled clones with MiXCR and retained in-frame beta chains. Identical CDR3 protein sequences are pooled into one entry, listed with their most common genes and DNA. This sample comprises approximately 550,000 distinct CDR3 sequences, 16% of them detected only once. The ten largest clones add up to roughly 25% of the sample. The junction shows trimming of 7 bases on V and 1 base on J, and the gene matches do not reach 6 bases of it. There are 15 amino acids in the CDR3, from cysteine to phenylalanine inclusive. Of the read, only the CDR3 DNA is kept; its 45 bases are in frame from base 1. The germline V gene (reference sequence) supplies CDR1 SEHNR and CDR2 FQNEAQ.

This TCR was recovered from a human donor in good health (CMV status not recorded). Some clones in this sample may be carry-over from other donors' samples. The rearrangement joined TRBV7-9 to TRBJ2-1; 8 bases in the junction line up with TRBD2. Sequences were obtained from CD8+ T cells from PBMCs. This receptor carries the CDR3 CASTTERGSYNEQFF. The nucleotide sequence reads as follows: TGTGCCAGCACCACGGAGCGGGGGTCCTACAATGAGCAGTTCTTC.